These 29 T cell receptor beta chains originate from one sample sequenced in a study of blood T cells in healthy people across ages. Sample-barcoded 5' priming and a J-beta primer mix drove a second PCR of about 7 to 11 cycles. TCRdb independently ran MiXCR on the 5' RACE reads; one entry per CDR3 protein. The sample carries around 690,000 distinct CDR3 sequences, roughly 50% recorded once. The sequencing sample was made of blood. The origin of the receptors is a man in his sixties in good health.

This clonotype was counted only a few times. This chain uses TRBV12-3 or TRBV12-4 with TRBJ2-3, with 8 bases that match TRBD2. J gave up 4 bases and V 6 bases, and 18 bases lay outside the gene matches. The CDR3 totals 18 residues. The CDR3 loop is CASSYPAGLAGGADTQYF. The DNA for the CDR3 is TGTGCCAGCAGCTATCCTGCGGGGCTAGCGGGCGGCGCAGATACGCAGTATTTT.

The V call is TRBV5-1, the J call TRBJ2-7, with 12 bases identical to TRBD2. Gene TRBJ2-5 matches the end of the DNA better, so the J call may be wrong. CDR1 and CDR2 (germline): SGHRS, YFSETQ. The CDR3 extends over 15 amino acids. For the CDR3, the DNA is TGCGCCAGCAGCTCCACCGGGACTAGCGGGGAGACCCAGTACTTC. Residues: CASSSTGTSGETQYF.

The chain carries TRBV6-1 and TRBJ1-6; D unresolved. Germline V gene data show CDR1 as MNHNS and CDR2 as SASEGT. The ends were cut back, 8 bases at V and 7 bases at J, with 9 bases in the middle. This CDR3 has 12 amino acids. The CDR3 sequence is CASRWRNSPLHF. The CDR3 nucleotides are TGTGCCAGCCGGTGGCGAAATTCACCCCTCCACTTT.

CDR3 bases: TGCGCCAGCAGCGTTAGGCCTCGGTTAGATACGCAGTATTTT. Translated: CASSVRPRLDTQYF. The chain joins TRBV5-1 to TRBJ2-3, with unresolved D. The V gene's germline CDR1 is SGHRS and CDR2 YFSETQ. The V gene lost 4 bases and the J gene lost 5 bases, with 14 bases spanning the gap. The CDR3 contains 14 residues.

This clonotype was detected only once. The chain uses TRBV20-1 and TRBJ2-2, with TRBD1 matching over 9 bases. There are 14 residues in the CDR3. The V gene's germline CDR1 is DFQATT and CDR2 SNEGSKA (reference sequence). After removal of 6 bases from V and 7 bases from J, the junction contained 9 bases not matched to a gene. CDR3 bases: TGCAGTGCCCTCCGGACAGGGGTTTTCGGGGAGCTGTTTTTT. Translating gives CSALRTGVFGELFF.

The chain uses TRBV24-1 and TRBJ2-3, with 9 bases fitting TRBD2. Trimming took 4 bases from V and 1 from J; bases not matched to a gene: 5. Germline V gene data show CDR1 as KGHDR and CDR2 as SFDVKD. The CDR3 covers 16 residues. CDR3: CATSDVSGGRTDTQYF. The CDR3, as DNA: TGTGCCACCAGTGACGTTAGCGGGGGTCGCACAGATACGCAGTATTTT.

This clonotype was recorded once. The chain carries TRBV6-1 and TRBJ2-5; 7 bases align to TRBD2. The V and J ends lost 1 base and 5 bases, in that order; junction bases with no gene match: 7. CDR1 MNHNS and CDR2 SASEGT come from the germline V gene. The CDR3 loop spans 15 amino acids. The DNA of the CDR3 is TGTGCCAGCAGTGAAGGCATGGGGGGGTGGGAGACCCAGTACTTC. It encodes CASSEGMGGWETQYF.

This sequence joins TRBV28 and TRBJ1-4, with 8 bases that match TRBD1. CDR1 is MDHEN, CDR2 SYDVKM, per germline. Trimming cost V 5 bases and J 5 bases; bases outside gene matches: 7. This CDR3 is built from 15 residues. This CDR3 reads CASSTRGRDNEKLFF. DNA of the CDR3: TGTGCCAGCAGTACCAGGGGGCGAGACAATGAAAAACTGTTTTTT.

J is TRBJ2-1 and V is TRBV4-1; 8 bases agree with TRBD2. The CDR3 loop spans 17 amino acids. Trimming cost V 0 bases and J 7 bases; bases outside gene matches: 11. The germline V gene has CDR1 MGHRA and CDR2 YSYEKL. CDR3 loop: CASSQEGTGTSENEQFF. The CDR3 coding sequence is TGCGCCAGCAGCCAAGAGGGAACCGGGACTAGTGAGAATGAGCAGTTCTTC.

The chain joins TRBV7-7 to TRBJ2-7; 7 nucleotides line up with TRBD2. Judging by the DNA end, TRBJ2-5 fits better; the J call may be wrong. The CDR3 runs to 14 residues. Germline lookup yields CDR1 SSHAT and CDR2 FNYEAQ (reference sequence). DNA of the CDR3: TGTGCCAGCAGCTTTGGACCGCGGGGGAAGACCCAGTACTTC. It codes for CASSFGPRGKTQYF.

The chain combines TRBV29-1 with TRBJ2-6; no definite D call. Trimming took off 4 bases at V and 2 bases at J, with 6 bases between the two ends. The CDR3 spans 13 residues. CDR1 is SQVTM, CDR2 ANQGSEA, per germline. The CDR3, as DNA: TGCAGCGTTGCCAGCACTGGGGCCAACGTCCTGACTTTC. This encodes CSVASTGANVLTF.

The rearrangement uses TRBV20-1 and TRBJ2-5; TRBD1 might be the D (5 bases). V was clipped by 0 bases and J by 7 bases, with 15 bases between them. Germline CDR1 reads DFQATT; CDR2 reads SNEGSKA (reference sequence). The CDR3 loop spans 14 amino acids. In DNA, the CDR3 is TGCAGTGCTAGAGAGACAGAATCCGACGGGACCCAGTACTTC. Encoded protein: CSARETESDGTQYF.

J is TRBJ2-3 and V is TRBV7-9, with D possibly being TRBD2 (6 bases). The CDR3 length is 14 residues. V was clipped by 5 bases and J by 9 bases, with 18 bases between them. From germline, CDR1 is SEHNR and CDR2 FQNEAQ (reference sequence). The CDR3 coding sequence is TGTGCCAGCAGCGGCGGGACGGCGCCTTACACGCAGTATTTT. This codes for CASSGGTAPYTQYF.

This clonotype was picked up one time. This CDR3 is CAIKPGQIEGELFF. The CDR3 bases are TGTGCCATCAAGCCGGGACAAATTGAAGGGGAGCTGTTTTTT. This chain joins TRBV10-3 and TRBJ2-2, with TRBD1 as a possible D gene (6 bases). The length of the CDR3 is 14 residues. Between the trimmed V and J ends, which lost 7 bases and 8 bases, there was a span of 17 bases. Germline V gene sequence: CDR1 ENHRY, CDR2 SYGVKD.

A single count supports this clonotype. The chain carries TRBV20-1 and TRBJ1-4; tentative D call: TRBD1 (6 bases). CDR1 is DFQATT and CDR2 is SNEGSKA in the germline V gene (reference sequence). The CDR3 contains 17 residues. The V end lost 3 bases, the J end lost 4 bases, and 21 bases lay between the germline ends. The DNA of the CDR3 is TGCAGTGCTAGCCAGACCGGACAGCCCCAGGGTAATGAAAAACTGTTTTTT. Translation: CSASQTGQPQGNEKLFF.

CDR3 DNA: TGCAGTGCCGCCATCCCAAGCGGGACAGGGGATTCACCCCTCCACTTT. Residues: CSAAIPSGTGDSPLHF. The rearrangement uses TRBV20-1 and TRBJ1-6; TRBD1 matches at 10 bases. After removal of 6 bases from V and 8 bases from J, the junction contained 13 bases not matched to a gene. The CDR3 is 16 residues long. Germline V gene sequence: CDR1 DFQATT, CDR2 SNEGSKA (reference sequence).

The J gene is TRBJ1-1, the V gene TRBV5-1, with D unresolved. This CDR3 has 13 residues. Germline V gene sequence: CDR1 SGHRS, CDR2 YFSETQ. Trimming pared 4 bases from V and 4 bases from J, leaving 11 bases between. DNA for the CDR3: TGCGCCAGCAGCCTGGGTTCGAGCACTGAAGCTTTCTTT. Protein: CASSLGSSTEAFF.

This CDR3 reads CSARDGSTIQQFF. DNA for the CDR3: TGCAGTGCTAGAGACGGTTCTACAATTCAGCAGTTCTTC. The chain joins TRBV20-1 to TRBJ2-1; D unclear. V shed 0 bases and J shed 11 bases, with 14 bases lying between them. The CDR3 loop spans 13 amino acids. The germline V gene encodes CDR1 DFQATT and CDR2 SNEGSKA (reference sequence).

This chain connects TRBV12-3 or TRBV12-4 to TRBJ2-1, with 9 bases matching TRBD1. J was trimmed by 12 bases and V by 6 bases; bases with no gene match: 9. CDR3 length: 13 amino acids. DNA of the CDR3: TGTGCCAGCAGCCCCGGACAGGGGAGTGTGCAGTTCTTC. It codes for CASSPGQGSVQFF.

The chain has TRBV20-1 and TRBJ2-1, with D maybe TRBD2 (7 bases). Germline values: CDR1 DFQATT, CDR2 SNEGSKA (reference sequence). The CDR3 is 14 amino acids. The V gene lost 5 bases and the J gene lost 6 bases, with 17 bases spanning the gap. The CDR3 sequence is CSAPVRGAANEQFF. In DNA, the CDR3 is TGCAGTGCTCCAGTACGGGGGGCGGCCAATGAGCAGTTCTTC.

This clonotype was observed a few times. V and J are TRBV20-1 and TRBJ2-1, with 16 bases matching TRBD2. The end of the DNA aligns better with TRBJ2-7, so the J call may be wrong. This CDR3 has 16 amino acids. From germline, CDR1 is DFQATT and CDR2 SNEGSKA (reference sequence). CDR3 sequence (DNA): TGCAGTGCCCAAGGGACTAGCGGGGGGGGCGCCTACGAGCAGTACTTC. Translated, it gives CSAQGTSGGGAYEQYF.

Only a few counts were recorded for this clonotype. The chain employs TRBV12-3 or TRBV12-4 and TRBJ2-1, with D hard to call. Between the trimmed V and J ends, which lost 6 bases and 4 bases, there was a span of 13 bases. The CDR3 has 14 residues. CDR3 sequence reads: CASSTATPYNEQFF. As DNA, the CDR3 is TGTGCCAGCAGCACCGCGACTCCTTACAATGAGCAGTTCTTC.

The V call is TRBV7-2, the J call TRBJ1-1; a possible D gene is TRBD1 (5 bases). Germline CDR1 and CDR2: SGHTA and FQGNSA. Trimming shortened V by 7 bases and J by 4 bases, and 16 bases separated the two germline ends. The CDR3 runs 14 residues. The chain's CDR3 is CASIKAPGGTEAFF. CDR3 bases: TGTGCCAGCATCAAAGCCCCTGGGGGCACTGAAGCTTTCTTT.

This sequence joins TRBV11-2 and TRBJ2-5; 9 positions agree with TRBD1. The DNA end lines up better with TRBJ2-7; the J call may be wrong. CDR3 length: 23 residues. Looked up from germline, CDR1 is SGHAT and CDR2 is FQNNGV. The CDR3 is CASRPLSSRTGDTDTRATYEQYF. Here the CDR3 DNA reads TGTGCCAGCAGGCCCCTTTCTAGTAGGACAGGGGATACAGATACGCGGGCAACCTACGAGCAGTACTTC.

This clonotype was found a few times. The rearrangement joins TRBV7-2 to TRBJ1-5; the D gene is possibly TRBD1 (6 bases). This CDR3 is 15 amino acids long. The germline V and J ends were trimmed by 5 bases and 1 base, with 12 bases remaining between them. Germline CDR1 SGHTA, CDR2 FQGNSA. The CDR3 DNA reads TGTGCCAGCAGCCCGGGGGGGGGCAGCAATCAGCCCCAGCATTTT. It codes for CASSPGGGSNQPQHF.

This clonotype has only a few counts. The rearrangement joins TRBV10-3 to TRBJ1-2, with 7 bases aligning to TRBD1. V shed 10 bases and J 2 bases; nucleotides not matched to a gene: 7. CDR3 size: 13 residues. The germline V gene has CDR1 ENHRY and CDR2 SYGVKD. The CDR3 bases are TGTGCCAACCGGGACAGCTTAAACTATGGCTACACCTTC. It specifies CANRDSLNYGYTF.

J is TRBJ2-7 and V is TRBV6-2 or TRBV6-3; 7 nucleotides match TRBD2. Judging by the DNA end, TRBJ2-5 fits better; the J call may be wrong. The CDR3 is made up of 16 amino acids. Germline V CDR1 and CDR2: MNHEY, SVGEGT. In nucleotides, the CDR3 is TGTGCCAGCAGTTACTCGGGAGGGGCCACCTGGGAGACCCAGTACTTC. It specifies CASSYSGGATWETQYF.

This sequence joins TRBV2 and TRBJ2-3, with D possibly being TRBD1 (6 bases). The CDR3 extends over 12 amino acids. Trimming pared 10 bases from V and 2 bases from J, leaving 10 bases between. Germline loops: CDR1 SNHLY, CDR2 FYNNEI. CDR3 loop: CATRTDTDTQYF. CDR3 sequence (DNA): TGTGCCACCCGGACAGACACAGATACGCAGTATTTT.

The chain employs TRBV14 and TRBJ2-7; possible D gene TRBD2, 5 bases. The better agreement between TRBJ2-5 and the DNA end casts doubt on the J call. Germline CDR1 reads SGHDN; CDR2 reads FVKESK. The CDR3 totals 15 residues. DNA for the CDR3: TGTGCCAGCAGCCCCAGACCGGGGTTGAGAGAGACCCAGTACTTC. Amino acids: CASSPRPGLRETQYF.